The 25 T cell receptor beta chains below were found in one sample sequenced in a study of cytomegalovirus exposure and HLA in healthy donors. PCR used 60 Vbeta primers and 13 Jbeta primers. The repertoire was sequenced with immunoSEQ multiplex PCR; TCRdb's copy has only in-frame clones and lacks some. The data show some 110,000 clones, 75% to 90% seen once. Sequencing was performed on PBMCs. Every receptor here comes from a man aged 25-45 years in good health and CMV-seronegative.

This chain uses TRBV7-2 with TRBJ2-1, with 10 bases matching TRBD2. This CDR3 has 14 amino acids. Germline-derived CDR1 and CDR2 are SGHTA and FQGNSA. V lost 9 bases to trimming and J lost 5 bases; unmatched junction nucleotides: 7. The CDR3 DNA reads TGTGCCAGTACCAGCGGGGGGGCAAACAATGAGCAGTTCTTC. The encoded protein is CASTSGGANNEQFF.

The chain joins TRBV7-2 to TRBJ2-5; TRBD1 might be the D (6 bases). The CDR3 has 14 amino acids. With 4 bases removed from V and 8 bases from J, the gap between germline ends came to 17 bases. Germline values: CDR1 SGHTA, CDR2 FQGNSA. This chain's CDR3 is CASSSQGQGGTQYF. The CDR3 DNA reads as TGTGCCAGCAGCTCGCAGGGGCAAGGTGGAACCCAGTACTTC.

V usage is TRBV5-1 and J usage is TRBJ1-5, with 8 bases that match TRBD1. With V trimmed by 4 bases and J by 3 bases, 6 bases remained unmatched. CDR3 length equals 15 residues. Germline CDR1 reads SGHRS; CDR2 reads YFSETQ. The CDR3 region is CASSPTGDPNQPQHF. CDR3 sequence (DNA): TGCGCCAGCAGCCCGACAGGGGACCCCAATCAGCCCCAGCATTTT.

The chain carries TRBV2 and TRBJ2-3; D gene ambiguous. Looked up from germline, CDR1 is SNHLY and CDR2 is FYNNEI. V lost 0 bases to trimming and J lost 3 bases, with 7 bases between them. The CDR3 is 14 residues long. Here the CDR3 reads CASSEALRTDTQYF. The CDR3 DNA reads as TGTGCCAGCAGTGAAGCGCTTCGGACAGATACGCAGTATTTT.

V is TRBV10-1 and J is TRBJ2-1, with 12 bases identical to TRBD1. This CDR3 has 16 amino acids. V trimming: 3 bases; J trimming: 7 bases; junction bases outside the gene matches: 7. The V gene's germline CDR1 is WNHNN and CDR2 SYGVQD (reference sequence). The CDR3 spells CASSETGTGGINEQFF. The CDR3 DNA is TGCGCCAGCAGTGAAACCGGGACAGGGGGCATAAATGAGCAGTTCTTC.

The CDR3 DNA sequence: TGTGCCAGCTCACTAGACATCCTCGGAGGGAAGACCCAGTACTTC. Amino acid sequence: CASSLDILGGKTQYF. The J gene is TRBJ2-5, the V gene TRBV18, with D perhaps TRBD2 (6 bases). The CDR3 contains 15 residues. Trimming stripped 4 bases from V and 6 bases from J, with 18 bases between. The germline CDR1 and CDR2 sequences are KGHSH and LQKENI.

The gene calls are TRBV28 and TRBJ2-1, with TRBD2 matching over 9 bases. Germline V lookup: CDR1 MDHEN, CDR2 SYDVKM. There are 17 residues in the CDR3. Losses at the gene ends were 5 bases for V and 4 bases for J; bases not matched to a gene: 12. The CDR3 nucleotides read TGTGCCAGCAGTACCCAAGAAAGACTAGCGGAATACAATGAGCAGTTCTTC. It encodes CASSTQERLAEYNEQFF.

CDR3 loop: CASSLERQGTEAFF. The CDR3 DNA follows: TGTGCCAGCAGCTTGGAGAGACAGGGTACTGAAGCTTTCTTT. The chain uses TRBV5-4 and TRBJ1-1, with TRBD1 matching over 7 bases. The CDR3 is 14 residues long. With V trimmed by 0 bases and J by 5 bases, 4 bases remained unmatched. Germline lookup yields CDR1 SGHNT and CDR2 YYREEE (reference sequence). The full variable domain, rest sourced from reference TRBV5-4 and TRBJ1-1, is ETGVTQSPTHLIKTRGQQVTLRCSSQSGHNTVSWYQQALGQGPQFIFQYYREEENGRGNFPPRFSGLQFPNYSSELNVNALELDDSALYLCASSLERQGTEAFFGQGTRLTVV.

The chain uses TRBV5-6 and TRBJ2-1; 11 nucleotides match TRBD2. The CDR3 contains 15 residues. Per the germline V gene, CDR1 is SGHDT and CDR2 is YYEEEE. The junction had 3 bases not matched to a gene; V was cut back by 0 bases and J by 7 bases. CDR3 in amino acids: CASSLGLAGRNEQFF. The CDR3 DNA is TGTGCCAGCAGCTTGGGACTAGCGGGGAGGAATGAGCAGTTCTTC.

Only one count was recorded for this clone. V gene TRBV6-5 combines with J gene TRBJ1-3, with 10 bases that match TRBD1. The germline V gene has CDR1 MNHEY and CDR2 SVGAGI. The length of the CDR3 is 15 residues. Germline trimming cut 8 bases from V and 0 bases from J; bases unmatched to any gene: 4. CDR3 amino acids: CASGTGEGSGNTIYF. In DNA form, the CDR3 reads TGTGCCAGCGGGACAGGGGAGGGCTCTGGAAACACCATATATTTT.

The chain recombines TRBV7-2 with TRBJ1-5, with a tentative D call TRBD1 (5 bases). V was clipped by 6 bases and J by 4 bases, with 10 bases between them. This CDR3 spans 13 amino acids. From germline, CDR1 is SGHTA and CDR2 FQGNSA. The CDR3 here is CASSRGVNQPQHF. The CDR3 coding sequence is TGTGCCAGCAGTCGGGGGGTAAATCAGCCCCAGCATTTT.

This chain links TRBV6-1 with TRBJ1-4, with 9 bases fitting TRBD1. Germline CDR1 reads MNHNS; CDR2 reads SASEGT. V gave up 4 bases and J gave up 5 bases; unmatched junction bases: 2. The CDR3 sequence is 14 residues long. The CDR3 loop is CASSVGQGNEKLFF. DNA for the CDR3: TGTGCCAGCAGTGTTGGACAGGGGAATGAAAAACTGTTTTTT.

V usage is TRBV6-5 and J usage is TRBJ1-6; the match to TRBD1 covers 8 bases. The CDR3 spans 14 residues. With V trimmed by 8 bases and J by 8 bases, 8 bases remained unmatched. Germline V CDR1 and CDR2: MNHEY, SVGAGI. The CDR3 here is CASVGQGKDSPLHF. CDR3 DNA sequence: TGTGCCAGCGTTGGACAGGGAAAGGATTCACCCCTCCACTTT.

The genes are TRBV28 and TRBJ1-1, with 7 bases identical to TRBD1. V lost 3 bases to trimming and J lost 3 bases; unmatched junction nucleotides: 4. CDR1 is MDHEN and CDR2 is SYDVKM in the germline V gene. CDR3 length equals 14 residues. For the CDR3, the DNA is TGTGCCAGCAGTTTTCTCAGGGGGGACACTGAAGCTTTCTTT. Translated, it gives CASSFLRGDTEAFF. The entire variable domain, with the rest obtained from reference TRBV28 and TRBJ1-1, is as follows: DVKVTQSSRYLVKRTGEKVFLECVQDMDHENMFWYRQDPGLGLRLIYFSYDVKMKEKGDIPEGYSVSREKKERFSLILESASTNQTSMYLCASSFLRGDTEAFFGQGTRLTVV.

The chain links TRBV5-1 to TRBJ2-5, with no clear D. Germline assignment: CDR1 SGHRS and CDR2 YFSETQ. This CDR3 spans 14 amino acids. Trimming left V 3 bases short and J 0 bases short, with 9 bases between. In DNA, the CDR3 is TGCGCCAGCAGCTCTTGGCCGTACCAAGAGACCCAGTACTTC. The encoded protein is CASSSWPYQETQYF.

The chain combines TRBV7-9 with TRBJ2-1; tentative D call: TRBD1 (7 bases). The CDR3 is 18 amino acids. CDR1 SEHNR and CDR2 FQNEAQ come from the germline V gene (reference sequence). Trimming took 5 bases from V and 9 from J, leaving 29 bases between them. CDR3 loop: CASSRGGGVPPKQGEQFF. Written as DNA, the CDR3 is TGTGCCAGCAGCCGAGGGGGCGGGGTTCCGCCGAAACAGGGTGAGCAGTTCTTC.

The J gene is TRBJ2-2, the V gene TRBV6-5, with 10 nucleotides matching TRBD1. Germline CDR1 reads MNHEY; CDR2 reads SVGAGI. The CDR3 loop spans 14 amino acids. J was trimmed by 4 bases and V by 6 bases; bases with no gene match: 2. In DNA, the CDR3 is TGTGCCAGCAGCGGGACAGGGGCCACCGGGGAGCTGTTTTTT. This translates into CASSGTGATGELFF.

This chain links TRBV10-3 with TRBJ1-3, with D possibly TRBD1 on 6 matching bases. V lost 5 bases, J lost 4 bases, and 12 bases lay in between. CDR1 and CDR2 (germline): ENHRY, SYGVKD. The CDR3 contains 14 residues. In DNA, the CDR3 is TGTGCCATCAGTAGACAGGACCGAGGAAACACCATATATTTT. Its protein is CAISRQDRGNTIYF.

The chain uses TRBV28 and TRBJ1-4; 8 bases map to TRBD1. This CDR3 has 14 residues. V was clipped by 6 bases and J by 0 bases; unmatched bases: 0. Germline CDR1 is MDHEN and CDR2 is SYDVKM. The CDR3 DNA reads TGTGCCAGCAGGACAGGGGCAACTAATGAAAAACTGTTTTTT. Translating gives CASRTGATNEKLFF.

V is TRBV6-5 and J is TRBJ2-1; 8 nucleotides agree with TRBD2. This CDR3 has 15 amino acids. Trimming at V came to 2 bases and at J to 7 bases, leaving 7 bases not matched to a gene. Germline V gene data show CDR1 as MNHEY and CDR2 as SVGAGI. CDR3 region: CASSYGGGLSNEQFF. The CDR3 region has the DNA TGTGCCAGCAGTTACGGCGGGGGGCTTAGTAATGAGCAGTTCTTC.

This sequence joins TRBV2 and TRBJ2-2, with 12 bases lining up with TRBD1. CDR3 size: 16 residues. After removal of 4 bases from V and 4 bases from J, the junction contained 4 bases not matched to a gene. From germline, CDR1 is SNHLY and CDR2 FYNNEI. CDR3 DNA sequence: TGTGCCAGCAGTGGAGGGACAGGGGGCATCACCGGGGAGCTGTTTTTT. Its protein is CASSGGTGGITGELFF.

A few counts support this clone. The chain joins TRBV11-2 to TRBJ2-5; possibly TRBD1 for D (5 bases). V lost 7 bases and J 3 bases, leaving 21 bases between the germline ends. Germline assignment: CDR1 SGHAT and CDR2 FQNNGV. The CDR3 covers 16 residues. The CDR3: CASTSSPDSYEETQYF. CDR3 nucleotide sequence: TGTGCCAGCACCTCATCCCCCGACAGTTATGAAGAGACCCAGTACTTC.

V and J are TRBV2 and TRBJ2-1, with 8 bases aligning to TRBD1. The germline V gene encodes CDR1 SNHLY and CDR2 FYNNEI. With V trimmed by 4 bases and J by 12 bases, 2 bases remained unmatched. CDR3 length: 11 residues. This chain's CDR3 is CASSAGGRQFF. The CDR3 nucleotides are TGTGCCAGCAGTGCAGGGGGCAGGCAGTTCTTC.

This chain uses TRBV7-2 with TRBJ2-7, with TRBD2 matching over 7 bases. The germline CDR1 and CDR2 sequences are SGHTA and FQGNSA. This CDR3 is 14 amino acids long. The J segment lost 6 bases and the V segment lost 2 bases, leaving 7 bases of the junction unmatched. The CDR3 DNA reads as TGTGCCAGCAGCTTACCCCGGGGGGTGGGCGAGCAGTACTTC. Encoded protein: CASSLPRGVGEQYF.

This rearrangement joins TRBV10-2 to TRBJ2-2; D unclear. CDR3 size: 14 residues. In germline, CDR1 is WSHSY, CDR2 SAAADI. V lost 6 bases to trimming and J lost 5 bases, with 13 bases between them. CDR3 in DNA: TGCGCCAGCAGGGAGATTTCCCGTACCGGGGAGCTGTTTTTT. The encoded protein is CASREISRTGELFF.